The next 27 T cell receptor beta chains were all read from a single sample in a study of tumor and adjacent non-tumor tissue in lung cancer. TCRbeta libraries were built with three rounds of nested PCR, modified from ARM-PCR. TCRdb recomputed calls from the multiplex PCR reads with MiXCR, one row per CDR3 protein. This sample has about 90,000 distinct CDR3 sequences, with roughly three fifths found just once. No cell sorting was done before RNA was extracted from the tissue. Sequencing used lung tumor tissue. Every receptor here comes from a man between 65 and 80 years old with non-small cell lung cancer.

The rearrangement joins TRBV11-1 to TRBJ1-4; D is unclear. The V end lost 10 bases, the J end lost 1 base, and 16 bases lay between the germline ends. This CDR3 region has 15 residues. The germline V gene encodes CDR1 SGHAT and CDR2 FQDESV (reference sequence). Here the CDR3 reads CAISRHSQTNEKLFF. The CDR3 region has the DNA TGTGCCATCAGTCGGCACAGCCAAACTAATGAAAAACTGTTTTTT.

A remark on this clonotype: This could be a read error, since a much larger clone is one nucleotide away. The genes are TRBV6-5 and TRBJ1-6, with 12 bases fitting TRBD1. Per germline, CDR1 MNHEY and CDR2 SVGAGI. The CDR3 totals 19 residues. The CDR3 sequence is CASSPSGTGGVKDNSSLHF. In nucleotides, the CDR3 is TGTGCCAGCAGTCCCTCTGGGACAGGGGGCGTCAAGGATAATTCATCCCTCCACTTT.

In regard to this clonotype: No conserved phenylalanine or tryptophan ends this CDR3, so it is likely a read error. The chain recombines TRBV28 with TRBJ1-5; no reliable D call. Germline assignment: CDR1 MDHEN and CDR2 SYDVKM. The CDR3 extends over 14 amino acids. The CDR3 nucleotides are TGTGCCAGCACTTTATTCGGGCGCAATCAGCCCCAGCATTCT. Its protein is CASTLFGRNQPQHS.

This clonotype was found many times. V gene TRBV6-4 combines with J gene TRBJ2-2, with D possibly matching TRBD1 (5 bases). From germline, CDR1 is MRHNA and CDR2 SNTAGT. V lost 0 bases, J lost 3 bases, and 5 bases lay in between. The CDR3 sequence is 14 residues long. CDR3 bases: TGTGCCAGCAGTGACTCAGGGGACACCGGGGAGCTGTTTTTT. Encoded protein: CASSDSGDTGELFF.

Points on this clonotype: One junction end disagrees with the germline gene, perhaps due to a read error. CDR3 DNA sequence: TGTGCCAACAGCTTATTTTCCGGGCGACTTAGGTATTTT. It codes for CANSLFSGRLRYF. The rearrangement uses TRBV11-2 and TRBJ2-3; D gene unclear. The CDR3 is made up of 13 amino acids. From germline, CDR1 is SGHAT and CDR2 FQNNGV.

In regard to this clonotype: Germline is not matched at one junction end, which may reflect a read error. The rearrangement uses TRBV4-2 and TRBJ1-5; D perhaps matches TRBD1 (5 bases). The CDR3 extends over 18 amino acids. CDR1 is LGHNA, CDR2 YNFKEQ, per germline. The CDR3 DNA is TGTGCCAGCAGCCAACGGAGGATGCAGGGAATGAGCAATCAGCACCAGCATTTT. Translating it yields CASSQRRMQGMSNQHQHF.

Concerning this clonotype itself: Because it lacks the conserved phenylalanine or tryptophan at the end, this CDR3 is likely a read error. The chain is built from TRBV4-2 and TRBJ2-7; 7 bases align to TRBD2. The length of the CDR3 is 15 residues. In germline, CDR1 is LGHNA, CDR2 YNFKEQ. Written as DNA, the CDR3 is TGTGCCAGTAGCCAAGTGTCTAGCGGACCCTACGGGCAGTACTCC. Its translation: CASSQVSSGPYGQYS.

The table lists this clonotype with a few counts. The chain is built from TRBV5-8 and TRBJ1-2; D perhaps matches TRBD1 (5 bases). The CDR3 sequence is 12 residues long. V was clipped by 6 bases and J by 6 bases, with 12 bases between them. CDR1 is SGHTS, CDR2 YDEGEE, per germline. The chain's CDR3 is CASTRTIDGYTF. CDR3 sequence (DNA): TGTGCCAGCACCCGGACAATAGATGGCTACACCTTC.

Note on this clonotype: The junction departs from the called germline gene at one end, perhaps through a read error. The chain is built from TRBV11-2 and TRBJ2-5; D unclear. Germline CDR1 SGHAT, CDR2 FQNNGV. This CDR3 is built from 12 residues. The CDR3 DNA is TGTACCAGTACCCCGGGTCAAGAGACCCAGTACTTC. This codes for CTSTPGQETQYF.

About this clonotype itself: A much larger clonotype is one base distant, so this may be a read error. Since the CDR3 does not end with the conserved phenylalanine or tryptophan, this likely comes from a read error. The J gene is TRBJ1-1, the V gene TRBV20-1; D gene ambiguous. With 7 bases removed from V and 1 base from J, the gap between germline ends came to 10 bases. Germline values: CDR1 DFQATT, CDR2 SNEGSKA (reference sequence). This CDR3 comprises 12 residues. CDR3 DNA sequence: TGCAGTGTAGGGAACAGGAACACTGAAGCTTTCCTT. This encodes CSVGNRNTEAFL.

V and J are TRBV24-1 and TRBJ1-2, with 7 positions matching TRBD1. The germline gives CDR1 KGHDR, CDR2 SFDVKD. The CDR3 has 13 residues. V shed 3 bases, J shed 6 bases, and the junction held 3 bases outside the gene matches. The CDR3 sequence: CATSDEDRDGYTF. In DNA, the CDR3 is TGTGCCACCAGTGATGAAGACAGGGATGGCTACACCTTC.

With regard to this clonotype: A junction boundary mismatches the germline segment, possibly from a read error. V is TRBV4-2 and J is TRBJ1-6; D remains unclear. This CDR3 contains 17 residues. Germline V gene sequence: CDR1 LGHNA, CDR2 YNFKEQ. CDR3: CASSLRGGGSYNSPLHF. DNA for the CDR3: TGTGCCAGCAGCCTCCGCGGAGGCGGCTCCTACAATTCACCCCTCCACTTT.

This clonotype has just a few counts. The chain is built from TRBV27 and TRBJ1-6; TRBD1 is a possible D gene (5 bases). The germline V and J ends were trimmed by 4 bases and 9 bases, with 19 bases remaining between them. The CDR3 totals 16 residues. CDR1 and CDR2 from the germline V gene are MNHEY and SMNVEV (reference sequence). The chain's CDR3 is CASSSPPGDVRSPLHF. DNA of the CDR3: TGTGCCAGCAGTTCCCCTCCGGGGGACGTACGTTCACCCCTCCACTTT.

The rearrangement uses TRBV6-1 and TRBJ1-1, with unresolved D. V lost 7 bases, J lost 9 bases, and 9 bases lay in between. Germline CDR1 reads MNHNS; CDR2 reads SASEGT. This CDR3 spans 10 amino acids. CDR3 loop: CASTCRKAFF. CDR3 coding DNA: TGTGCCAGCACATGCAGGAAAGCTTTCTTT.

With regard to this clonotype: Germline and junction disagree at one end, which may indicate a read error. This chain links TRBV14 with TRBJ2-2, with D possibly matching TRBD1 (5 bases). The CDR3 length is 15 residues. Germline loops: CDR1 SGHDN, CDR2 FVKESK. In nucleotides, the CDR3 is TGTGCCAGCAACCAAATAGGGGCGCGGACCGGGGAGCTGTTTTTT. This translates into CASNQIGARTGELFF.

The chain joins TRBV11-2 to TRBJ2-1; unclear D gene. The CDR3 contains 13 residues. CDR1 and CDR2 from the germline V gene are SGHAT and FQNNGV. Trimming cost V 9 bases and J 5 bases, with 14 bases left between them. The DNA of the CDR3 is TGTGCCAGGAGCCCATTGAGGAACAATGAGCAGTTCTTC. Translation gives CARSPLRNNEQFF.

As concerns this clonotype: Since a much larger clone is just one base distant, this may be a read error. The V call is TRBV5-5, the J call TRBJ2-3, with 7 nucleotides matching TRBD2. Germline assignment: CDR1 SGHKS and CDR2 YYEKEE (reference sequence). This CDR3 has 15 residues. CDR3 sequence reads: CVSSWGGLRTDTQYF. CDR3 sequence (DNA): TGTGTCAGCAGCTGGGGGGGACTCAGGACAGATACGCAGTATTTT.

A note on this clonotype: A read error may be the cause here, since a much bigger clone is one base away. This chain joins TRBV6-6 and TRBJ1-2; D is undetermined. Germline V gene data show CDR1 as MNHNY and CDR2 as SVGAGI (reference sequence). Trimming cost V 9 bases and J 1 base, with 12 bases left between them. This CDR3 is built from 13 residues. The CDR3 DNA reads TGTGCCAGTGATCACCCCAGTAACTATGGCTACACCTTC. Its translation is CASDHPSNYGYTF.

Turning to this clonotype: The junction departs from the called germline gene at one end, perhaps through a read error. V and J are TRBV5-6 and TRBJ2-7, with unresolved D. This CDR3 region has 11 residues. Germline-derived CDR1 and CDR2 are SGHDT and YYEEEE. CDR3 in amino acids: CVSRLLAEQYF. CDR3 DNA: TGTGTCAGCCGCTTGCTGGCCGAGCAGTACTTC.

The sample holds one count of this clonotype. The gene calls are TRBV13 and TRBJ2-1, with 11 bases fitting TRBD2. Germline loops: CDR1 PRHDT, CDR2 FYEKMQ (reference sequence). The J segment lost 15 bases and the V segment lost 4 bases, leaving 17 bases of the junction unmatched. The CDR3 extends over 16 amino acids. CDR3 DNA sequence: TGTGCCAGCAGCTGGGAACTAGCGGGAGCCTACAATGAGTTGTTCTTC. Translating gives CASSWELAGAYNELFF.

In this sample, this clonotype turned up many times. The J gene is TRBJ2-7, the V gene TRBV20-1, with 7 bases that match TRBD1. Germline V lookup: CDR1 DFQATT, CDR2 SNEGSKA (reference sequence). J gave up 2 bases and V 1 base, and 8 bases lay outside the gene matches. The CDR3 sequence is 15 residues long. The CDR3 nucleotides are TGCAGTGCTAGAGTGTTGACAGGGAACCCCTACGAGCAGTACTTC. Protein: CSARVLTGNPYEQYF.

The table lists this clonotype with a count of one. This sequence joins TRBV10-2 and TRBJ2-2; tentatively, D is TRBD2 (6 bases). Trimming cost V 1 base and J 0 bases, with 9 bases left between them. This CDR3 has 16 residues. The germline CDR1 and CDR2 sequences are WSHSY and SAAADI. The CDR3 is CASSEWGEANTGELFF. CDR3 sequence (DNA): TGCGCCAGCAGTGAGTGGGGGGAGGCGAACACCGGGGAGCTGTTTTTT.

Notes on this clonotype: A read error may account for a junction end that differs from germline. V is TRBV4-1 and J is TRBJ2-7; D is possibly TRBD2 (6 bases). Germline-derived CDR1 and CDR2 are MGHRA and YSYEKL. This CDR3 contains 15 residues. The CDR3 here is CASSLTGRGREEQYF. CDR3 in DNA: TGCGCCAGCAGCCTCACTGGGAGAGGTAGGGAGGAGCAGTACTTT.

This clonotype was seen ten or more times. This chain joins TRBV6-6 and TRBJ1-1; 8 bases are shared with TRBD1. The germline CDR1 and CDR2 sequences are MNHNY and SVGAGI (reference sequence). CDR3 length: 12 residues. J was trimmed by 6 bases and V by 6 bases; bases with no gene match: 3. The CDR3 bases are TGTGCCAGCAGCCGGGGACAGGCTGAAGCTTTCTTT. Encoded protein: CASSRGQAEAFF.

Comment on this clonotype: The germline gene is not matched at one end of the junction; a read error may be the cause. The genes are TRBV4-1 and TRBJ2-3, with TRBD1 identical over 7 bases. The CDR3 has 18 amino acids. CDR1 is MGHRA, CDR2 YSYEKL, per germline. The CDR3 sequence: CASSPGQDFRRGTDTRYF. The DNA of the CDR3 is TGCGCCAGCAGCCCCGGACAGGACTTTCGTAGGGGAACAGATACGCGGTATTTT.

A word on this clonotype: A much larger clone sits a single nucleotide away, making a read error possible. The chain recombines TRBV7-8 with TRBJ2-1; a possible D gene is TRBD2 (6 bases). Looked up from germline, CDR1 is SGHVS and CDR2 is FQNEAQ. This CDR3 region has 15 residues. The CDR3 sequence: CASSPLREFIDEQLF. The CDR3 DNA is TGTGCCAGCAGCCCCCTGCGGGAATTTATAGATGAGCAGCTCTTC.

This clonotype came up once. V gene TRBV29-1 combines with J gene TRBJ2-1, with D perhaps TRBD2 (5 bases). There are 17 residues in the CDR3. The V gene lost 7 bases and the J gene lost 7 bases, with 29 bases spanning the gap. Germline CDR1 is SQVTM and CDR2 is ANQGSEA. The CDR3 spells CSAYKPRFGLAENEQFF. CDR3 coding DNA: TGCAGCGCCTACAAACCGCGGTTCGGACTGGCGGAGAATGAGCAGTTCTTC.